This entry is about one T cell receptor (beta chain). Its antigen remains unidentified. The V gene lost 1 base and the J gene lost 5 bases, with 22 bases spanning the gap. Germline CDR1 is SGDLS and CDR2 is YYNGEE. The CDR3 is made up of 17 amino acids. The method was immunoSEQ multiplex PCR; TCRdb's version includes in-frame clones alone and lacks a portion of them. Here the sample spans tens of thousands of clones, around 80% being singletons. These data are taken from a study of graft-versus-host responses after intestinal transplantation. The wider study: The recipients all started with anti-thymocyte globulin induction and then took tacrolimus and steroids for 3 to 4 years.

The sequence was collected from a human donor who was the organ donor for an intestinal transplant. This sample comprised unstimulated CD8+ T cells sorted from spleen or lymph node cells, obtained before transplant. V gene TRBV9 combines with J gene TRBJ2-7, with a possible D match to TRBD2 (6 bases). CDR3 bases: TGTGCCAGCAGCGTATCCTCAGCCGGCGGGGCCCCCCACGAGCAGTACTTC. Protein product: CASSVSSAGGAPHEQYF. The whole variable domain, remainder taken from reference TRBV9 and TRBJ2-7, is DSGVTQTPKHLITATGQRVTLRCSPRSGDLSVYWYQQSLDQGLQFLIQYYNGEERAKGNILERFSAQQFPDLHSELNLSSLELGDSALYFCASSVSSAGGAPHEQYFGPGTRLTVT.